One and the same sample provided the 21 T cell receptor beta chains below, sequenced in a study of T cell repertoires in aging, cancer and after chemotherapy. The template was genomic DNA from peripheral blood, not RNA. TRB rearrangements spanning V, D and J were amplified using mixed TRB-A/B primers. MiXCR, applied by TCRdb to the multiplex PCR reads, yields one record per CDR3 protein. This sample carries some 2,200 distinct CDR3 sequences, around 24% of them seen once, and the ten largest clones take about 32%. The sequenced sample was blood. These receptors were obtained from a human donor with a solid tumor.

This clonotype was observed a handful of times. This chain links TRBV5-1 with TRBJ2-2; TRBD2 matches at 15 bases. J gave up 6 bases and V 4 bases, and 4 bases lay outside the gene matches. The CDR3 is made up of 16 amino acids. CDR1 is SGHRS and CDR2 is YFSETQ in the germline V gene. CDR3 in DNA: TGCGCCAGCAGCCTCCGGACTAGCGGGGGGGCCGGGGAGCTGTTTTTT. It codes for CASSLRTSGGAGELFF.

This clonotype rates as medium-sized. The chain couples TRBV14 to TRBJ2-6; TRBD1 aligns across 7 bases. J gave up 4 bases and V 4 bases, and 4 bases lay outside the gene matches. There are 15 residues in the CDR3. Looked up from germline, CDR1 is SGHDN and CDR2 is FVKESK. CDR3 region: CASSPTGVGANVLTF. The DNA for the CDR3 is TGTGCCAGCAGCCCCACAGGGGTCGGGGCCAACGTCCTGACTTTC.

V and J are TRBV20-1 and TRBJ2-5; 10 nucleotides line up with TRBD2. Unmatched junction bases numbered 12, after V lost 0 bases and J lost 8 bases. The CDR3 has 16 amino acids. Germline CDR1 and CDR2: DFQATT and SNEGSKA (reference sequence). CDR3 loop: CSARDLLAGALGTQYF. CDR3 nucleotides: TGCAGTGCTAGAGATCTGCTAGCGGGGGCCCTAGGTACCCAGTACTTC.

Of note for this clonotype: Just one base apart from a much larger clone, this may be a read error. The CDR3 coding sequence is TGTGCCAGCAGTTACTCCCTTAGCGGGGGGGAGACCCAGTACTTC. Amino acid sequence: CASSYSLSGGETQYF. The J gene is TRBJ2-3, the V gene TRBV6-2 or TRBV6-3; 10 nucleotides agree with TRBD2. The J call may be in error: the DNA end matches TRBJ2-5 better. The germline CDR1 and CDR2 sequences are MNHEY and SVGEGT. The CDR3 sequence is 15 residues long.

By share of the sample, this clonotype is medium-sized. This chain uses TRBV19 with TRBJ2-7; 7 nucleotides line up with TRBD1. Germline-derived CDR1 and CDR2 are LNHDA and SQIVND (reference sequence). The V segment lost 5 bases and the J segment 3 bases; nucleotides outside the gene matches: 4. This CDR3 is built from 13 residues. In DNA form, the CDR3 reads TGTGCCAGTAGTGTCCCAGGGGGCTACGAGCAGTACTTC. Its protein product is CASSVPGGYEQYF.

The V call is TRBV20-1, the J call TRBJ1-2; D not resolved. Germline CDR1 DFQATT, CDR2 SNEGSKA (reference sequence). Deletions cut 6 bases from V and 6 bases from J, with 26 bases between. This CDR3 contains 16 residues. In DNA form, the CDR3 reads TGCAGTGCCAACAAGCCCCAGATAGCTTTCGGGGATGGCTACACCTTC. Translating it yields CSANKPQIAFGDGYTF.

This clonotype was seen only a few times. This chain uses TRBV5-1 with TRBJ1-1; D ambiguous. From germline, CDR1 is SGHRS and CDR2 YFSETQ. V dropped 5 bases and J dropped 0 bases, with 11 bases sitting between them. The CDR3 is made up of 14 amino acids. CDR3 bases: TGCGCCAGCAGGGTATCGCCCATGAACACTGAAGCTTTCTTT. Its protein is CASRVSPMNTEAFF.

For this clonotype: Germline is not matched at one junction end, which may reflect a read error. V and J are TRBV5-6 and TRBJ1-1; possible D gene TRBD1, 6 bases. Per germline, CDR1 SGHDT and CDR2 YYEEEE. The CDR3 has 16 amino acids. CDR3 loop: CASSPATGGRRTEAFF. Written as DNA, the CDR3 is TGCGCCAGCAGCCCCGCCACGGGGGGCAGGAGAACTGAAGCTTTCTTT.

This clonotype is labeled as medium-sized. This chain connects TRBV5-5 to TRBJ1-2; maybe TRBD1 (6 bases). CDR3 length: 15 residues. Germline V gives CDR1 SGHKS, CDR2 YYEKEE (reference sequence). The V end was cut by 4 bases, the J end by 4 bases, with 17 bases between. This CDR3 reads CASSAGTQGPYGYTF. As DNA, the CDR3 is TGTGCCAGCAGCGCCGGGACACAAGGGCCCTATGGCTACACCTTC.

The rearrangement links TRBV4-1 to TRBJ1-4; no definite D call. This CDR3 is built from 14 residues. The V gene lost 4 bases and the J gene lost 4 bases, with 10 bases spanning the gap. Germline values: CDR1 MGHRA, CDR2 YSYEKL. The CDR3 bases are TGCGCCAGCAGCCTTCGGGAGATTAATGAAAAACTGTTTTTT. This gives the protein CASSLREINEKLFF.

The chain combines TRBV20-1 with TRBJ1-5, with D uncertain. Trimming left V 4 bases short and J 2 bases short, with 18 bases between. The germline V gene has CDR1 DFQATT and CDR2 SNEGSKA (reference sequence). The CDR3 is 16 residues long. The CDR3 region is CSATPPSRHGNQPQHF. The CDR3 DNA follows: TGCAGTGCTACGCCCCCCTCTAGACACGGCAATCAGCCCCAGCATTTT.

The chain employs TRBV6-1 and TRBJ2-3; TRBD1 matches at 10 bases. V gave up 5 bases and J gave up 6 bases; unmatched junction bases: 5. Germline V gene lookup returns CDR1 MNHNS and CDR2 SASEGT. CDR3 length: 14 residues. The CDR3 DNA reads TGTGCCAGCAGTCTCGACAGGGGGCTTGATACGCAGTATTTT. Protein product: CASSLDRGLDTQYF.

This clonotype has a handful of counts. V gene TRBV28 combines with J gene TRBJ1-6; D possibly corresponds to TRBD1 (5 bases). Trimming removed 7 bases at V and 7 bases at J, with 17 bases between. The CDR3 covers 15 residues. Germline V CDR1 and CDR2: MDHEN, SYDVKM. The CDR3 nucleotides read TGTGCCAGCACCGAACGGGGCCCCAAAAATTCACCCCTCCACTTT. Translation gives CASTERGPKNSPLHF.

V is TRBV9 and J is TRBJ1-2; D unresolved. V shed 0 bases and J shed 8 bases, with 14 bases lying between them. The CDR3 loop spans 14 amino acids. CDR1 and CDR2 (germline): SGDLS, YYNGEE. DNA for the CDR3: TGTGCCAGCAGCGTAGCTACAAGAGGGAAAGGCTACACCTTC. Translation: CASSVATRGKGYTF.

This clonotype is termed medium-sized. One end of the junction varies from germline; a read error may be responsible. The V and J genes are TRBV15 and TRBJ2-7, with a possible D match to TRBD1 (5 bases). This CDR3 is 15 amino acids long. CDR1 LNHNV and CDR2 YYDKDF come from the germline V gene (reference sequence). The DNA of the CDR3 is TGTGCCACCAGCCGAGAGAGTGACAGTTCCTACGAGCAGTACTTC. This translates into CATSRESDSSYEQYF.

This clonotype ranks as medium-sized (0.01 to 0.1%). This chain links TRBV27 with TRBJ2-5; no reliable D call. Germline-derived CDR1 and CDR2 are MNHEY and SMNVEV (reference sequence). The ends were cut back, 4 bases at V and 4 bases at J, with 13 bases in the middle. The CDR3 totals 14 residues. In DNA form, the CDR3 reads TGTGCCAGCAGTTACCAACGCCCCGGAGAGACCCAGTACTTC. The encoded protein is CASSYQRPGETQYF.

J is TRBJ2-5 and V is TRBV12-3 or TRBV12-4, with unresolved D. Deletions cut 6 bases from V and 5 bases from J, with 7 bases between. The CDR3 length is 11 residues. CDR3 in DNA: TGTGCCAGCAGCGTAGATGAGACCCAGTACTTC. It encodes CASSVDETQYF.

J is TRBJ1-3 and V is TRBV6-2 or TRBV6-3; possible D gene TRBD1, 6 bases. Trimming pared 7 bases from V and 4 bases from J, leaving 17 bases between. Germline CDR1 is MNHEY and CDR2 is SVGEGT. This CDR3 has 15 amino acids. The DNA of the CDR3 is TGTGCCAGCACCGAACTGAGGACAGCCGGAAACACCATATATTTT. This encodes CASTELRTAGNTIYF.

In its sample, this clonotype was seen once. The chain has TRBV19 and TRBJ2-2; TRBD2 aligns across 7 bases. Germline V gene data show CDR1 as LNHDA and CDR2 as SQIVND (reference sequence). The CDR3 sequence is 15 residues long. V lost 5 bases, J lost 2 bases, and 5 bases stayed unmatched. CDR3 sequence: CASSWGGDNTGELFF. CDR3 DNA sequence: TGTGCCAGTAGTTGGGGAGGGGACAACACCGGGGAGCTGTTTTTT.

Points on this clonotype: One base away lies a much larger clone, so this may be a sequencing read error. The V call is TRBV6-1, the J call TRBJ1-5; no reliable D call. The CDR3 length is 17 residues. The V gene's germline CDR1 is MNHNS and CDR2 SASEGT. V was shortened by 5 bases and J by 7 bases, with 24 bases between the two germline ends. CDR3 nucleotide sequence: TGTGCCAGCAGTTACTCGAAGATCGGGCAGGAAGGACAGCCCCAGCATTTT. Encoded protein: CASSYSKIGQEGQPQHF.

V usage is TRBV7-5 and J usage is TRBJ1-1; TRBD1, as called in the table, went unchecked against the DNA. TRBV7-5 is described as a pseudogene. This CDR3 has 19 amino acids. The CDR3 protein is CISMPEATPSRGEGTEAFF. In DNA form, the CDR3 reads TGTATCTCTATGCCAGAAGCTACTCCAAGCAGGGGTGAAGGGACTGAAGCTTTCTTT.